This TCR beta chain was sequenced for a study of T cells in Graves' hyperthyroidism and ophthalmopathy. Based on clinical symptoms, serum thyroxine and TRAb, thyroid ultrasound and orbital computed tomography, diagnoses were reached. V shed 3 bases and J shed 4 bases, with 15 bases lying between them. The CDR3 consists of 15 residues. Per the germline V gene, CDR1 is KGHSH and CDR2 is LQKENI. This clonotype was observed a handful of times. Its antigen is unknown. Whole-study findings and limits: Most expanded thyroid clonotypes above 0.001 also appeared in blood. A model of 13 V-J pairs discriminated ophthalmopathy from stable hyperthyroidism.

Amplification of TCR beta CDR3 regions used RNA as the template. TCR CDR3 regions were first amplified by RT-PCR with HTBI primers. Via MiXCR, TCRdb re-called the multiplex PCR reads, giving one row per CDR3 protein. In the table there are about 640,000 distinct CDR3 sequences, 20% to 25% of which are singletons. The sequenced sample consisted of blood. This chain uses TRBV18 with TRBJ1-1; D may be TRBD1 (6 bases). The sequence was obtained from a man in his thirties or forties with Graves' ophthalmopathy. The CDR3 bases are TGTGCCAGCTCACCGGCGGGGCCGGGGGCCACTGAAGCTTTCTTT. As protein: CASSPAGPGATEAFF.